This entry describes one TCR beta chain. Its antigen is undetermined. One junction end disagrees with the germline gene, perhaps due to a read error. The sample originates from a study of tumor-infiltrating lymphocytes in primary liver carcinoma. Study-level findings and limits: Tumor region pairs showed greater overlap than either tumor-adjacent or tumor-blood pairs did. The difference in top-250-clone fraction between tumors and blood was significant, favoring tumors (p = 0.039).

The CDR3 spans 14 residues. Per the germline V gene, CDR1 is SGHAT and CDR2 is FQNNGV. Blood RNA came from unsorted whole blood; germline DNA was also extracted. A primer in the constant region served to generate TCR beta cDNA from about 470 ng of total RNA. A slightly modified ARM-PCR protocol with three nested multiplex PCR rounds produced these TCR beta libraries. The first two PCR rounds used TRBV1-TRBV30 primers with a Cbeta primer, 9 to 10 cycles each. TCRdb used MiXCR to reprocess the multiplex PCR reads, holding one entry per CDR3 protein. The sample lists about 350,000 distinct CDR3 sequences, roughly two thirds occurring once.

Sequenced material: peripheral blood. This receptor was identified in a man aged 40-55 years with primary liver carcinoma and hepatitis B virus infection. V usage is TRBV11-2 and J usage is TRBJ2-2, with 7 bases identical to TRBD1. The CDR3 here is CASSRRGNAGDLFF. CDR3 in DNA: TGTGCCAGCAGCCGCAGGGGGAACGCCGGGGACCTGTTTTTT.